This TCR beta chain was recovered during a study of T-cell reconstitution after alpha-beta-depleted transplantation in children. Study findings and constraints: T-cell counts and diversity were attributed mostly to newly produced T cells one year after transplant. As was reported, about two months after transplant, alpha-beta T cells came from several hundred expanded graft clones.

Note on this clonotype: Antigen specificity is unknown.

Preparing the TCRbeta library involved the use of unique molecular identifiers. MiXCR was run by TCRdb on the PCR reads, yielding one entry per CDR3 protein. The data contain 700,000 to 950,000 distinct CDR3 sequences, 16% of them singletons. The CDR3 loop spans 15 amino acids. The germline CDR1 and CDR2 sequences are SGHVS and FNYEAQ. The trim removed 3 bases at V and 5 bases at J, leaving 6 bases unmatched. The starting material was PBMCs, mostly from graft donor cells, obtained 360 days after TCRalphabeta/CD19-depleted stem cell transplant. The sequence derives from a male patient younger than 18 who had a stem cell transplant for acute lymphoblastic leukemia, so the T cells may come from the graft donor. The chain uses TRBV7-6 and TRBJ2-7, with 11 positions matching TRBD2. CDR3 in amino acids: CASSFTSGSFNEQYF. As DNA, the CDR3 is TGTGCCAGCAGCTTTACTAGCGGGAGTTTCAACGAGCAGTACTTC.